Following are 28 T cell receptor beta chains from one sample sequenced in a study of blood T cell repertoires in COVID-19. Some clones are missing from TCRdb's copy, which holds only in-frame ones; the method was immunoSEQ multiplex PCR. The sample carries about 190,000 clones, 85% to 90% recorded once. Specimen: peripheral blood. Source of these receptors: a man younger than 35 with active or convalescent COVID-19.

The CDR3 region has the DNA TGTGCCAGCAGCTGGGGGGGCGGCTATGGCTACACCTTC. Its translation: CASSWGGGYGYTF. The J gene is TRBJ1-2, the V gene TRBV5-6; possibly TRBD1 for D (6 bases). Trimming pared 3 bases from V and 4 bases from J, leaving 10 bases between. CDR1 and CDR2 (germline): SGHDT, YYEEEE. The CDR3 has 13 residues.

This clone was observed a single time. This chain connects TRBV28 to TRBJ2-7, with 10 bases identical to TRBD1. The CDR3 covers 16 residues. V dropped 5 bases and J dropped 2; count of bases not matched to a gene: 9. Germline CDR1 and CDR2: MDHEN and SYDVKM. The CDR3 nucleotides are TGTGCCAGCAGTATCCGGGACAGGGGACCGACCTACGAGCAGTACTTC. The encoded protein is CASSIRDRGPTYEQYF. Variable domain in full (rest from reference TRBV28 and TRBJ2-7): DVKVTQSSRYLVKRTGEKVFLECVQDMDHENMFWYRQDPGLGLRLIYFSYDVKMKEKGDIPEGYSVSREKKERFSLILESASTNQTSMYLCASSIRDRGPTYEQYFGPGTRLTVT.

This chain joins TRBV11-2 and TRBJ2-5; 8 nucleotides agree with TRBD2. V shed 8 bases, J shed 2 bases, and the junction held 7 bases outside the gene matches. Per the germline V gene, CDR1 is SGHAT and CDR2 is FQNNGV. This CDR3 has 14 amino acids. CDR3 region: CASQLRGGQETQYF. DNA for the CDR3: TGTGCCAGCCAACTCCGGGGGGGGCAAGAGACCCAGTACTTC.

The V gene is TRBV29-1, the J gene TRBJ2-3, with 7 bases lining up with TRBD1. The ends lost 3 bases at V and 2 bases at J; junction bases unmatched: 2. Germline loops: CDR1 SQVTM, CDR2 ANQGSEA. The CDR3 covers 13 residues. CDR3 DNA: TGCAGCGTTGACAGGGGGAACACAGATACGCAGTATTTT. It specifies CSVDRGNTDTQYF.

The chain links TRBV6-6 to TRBJ1-1, with 7 bases matching TRBD1. V shed 6 bases and J 4 bases; nucleotides not matched to a gene: 11. There are 15 residues in the CDR3. The germline V gene encodes CDR1 MNHNY and CDR2 SVGAGI (reference sequence). CDR3 in DNA: TGTGCCAGCAGGGCCCTGACAGGGAGTGGCACTGAAGCTTTCTTT. This gives the protein CASRALTGSGTEAFF.

V and J are TRBV7-7 and TRBJ2-1; the match to TRBD2 covers 13 bases. Germline V lookup: CDR1 SSHAT, CDR2 FNYEAQ (reference sequence). The CDR3 is made up of 15 amino acids. The CDR3 protein is CARDAGTSGTNEQFF. CDR3 nucleotide sequence: TGTGCTCGAGATGCCGGGACTAGCGGGACCAATGAGCAGTTCTTC.

This rearrangement joins TRBV19 to TRBJ2-3, with 7 positions matching TRBD1. The CDR3 totals 16 residues. CDR1 and CDR2 (germline): LNHDA, SQIVND (reference sequence). J was trimmed by 0 bases and V by 0 bases; bases with no gene match: 3. The CDR3 region is CASSIDWDSSTDTQYF. The CDR3 DNA reads TGTGCCAGTAGTATAGACTGGGACAGCAGCACAGATACGCAGTATTTT.

The gene calls are TRBV3-1 (or the pseudogene TRBV3-2) and TRBJ1-2; the D is unclear. Germline V gives CDR1 LGHDT, CDR2 YNNKEL (reference sequence). The V gene lost 2 bases and the J gene lost 6 bases, with 13 bases spanning the gap. This CDR3 has 14 amino acids. DNA of the CDR3: TGTGCCAGCAGCCAAAGTTTAGGAGAAAATGGCTACACCTTC. It yields the protein CASSQSLGENGYTF.

The rearrangement links TRBV15 to TRBJ2-3; 7 nucleotides match TRBD1. The CDR3 length is 16 residues. Unmatched junction bases numbered 8, after V lost 1 base and J lost 4 bases. The germline V gene encodes CDR1 LNHNV and CDR2 YYDKDF (reference sequence). The CDR3: CATSRGLGQEADTQYF. The DNA for the CDR3 is TGTGCCACCAGCAGAGGACTCGGACAGGAGGCAGATACGCAGTATTTT. Using reference TRBV15 and TRBJ2-3 for the parts outside the CDR3, the full variable domain is DAMVIQNPRYQVTQFGKPVTLSCSQTLNHNVMYWYQQKSSQAPKLLFHYYDKDFNNEADTPDNFQSRRPNTSFCFLDIRSPGLGDTAMYLCATSRGLGQEADTQYFGPGTRLTVL.

The chain links TRBV27 to TRBJ1-4; TRBD1 aligns across 11 bases. This CDR3 is built from 16 residues. J was trimmed by 6 bases and V by 6 bases; bases with no gene match: 9. The germline gives CDR1 MNHEY, CDR2 SMNVEV (reference sequence). CDR3 sequence: CASSPHRDRGDEKLFF. The CDR3 bases are TGTGCCAGCAGCCCCCACCGGGACAGGGGGGATGAAAAACTGTTTTTT.

This sequence joins TRBV5-4 and TRBJ2-2; D is ambiguous. V lost 0 bases, J lost 4 bases, and 10 bases lay in between. The CDR3 spans 15 residues. Per the germline V gene, CDR1 is SGHNT and CDR2 is YYREEE (reference sequence). This chain's CDR3 is CASSLDSVFTGELFF. In nucleotides, the CDR3 is TGTGCCAGCAGCTTGGACTCCGTTTTCACCGGGGAGCTGTTTTTT. Drawing the rest from reference TRBV5-4 and TRBJ2-2, the complete variable domain is ETGVTQSPTHLIKTRGQQVTLRCSSQSGHNTVSWYQQALGQGPQFIFQYYREEENGRGNFPPRFSGLQFPNYSSELNVNALELDDSALYLCASSLDSVFTGELFFGEGSRLTVL.

This clone was counted once. The genes are TRBV7-3 and TRBJ2-1; 8 nucleotides match TRBD1. Trimming cost V 4 bases and J 12 bases; bases outside gene matches: 5. The CDR3 runs 12 residues. Germline CDR1 and CDR2: SGHTA and FQGTGA. CDR3 in amino acids: CASSSSGGPQFF. Here the CDR3 DNA reads TGTGCCAGCAGCTCATCAGGGGGCCCGCAGTTCTTC.

The chain joins TRBV5-1 to TRBJ2-3; possibly TRBD2 for D (6 bases). Trimming removed 7 bases from V and 2 bases from J, with 14 bases in between. Germline CDR1 reads SGHRS; CDR2 reads YFSETQ. CDR3 length: 14 amino acids. CDR3 residues: CASSEGLDTDTQYF. In DNA, the CDR3 is TGCGCCAGCTCGGAGGGACTTGACACAGATACGCAGTATTTT.

The chain combines TRBV29-1 with TRBJ2-7; 10 bases match TRBD2. The CDR3 is made up of 17 amino acids. The J segment lost 4 bases and the V segment lost 1 base, leaving 13 bases of the junction unmatched. Germline V gives CDR1 SQVTM, CDR2 ANQGSEA. The DNA for the CDR3 is TGCAGCGTTGAAGTATTCGAGCGGGAGGGCAGCTCGTACGAGCAGTACTTC. Amino acid sequence: CSVEVFEREGSSYEQYF.

The sample holds one count of this clone. This chain's CDR3 is CASRQSRNTEAFF. CDR3 nucleotides: TGTGCCAGCAGACAGTCGCGGAACACTGAAGCTTTCTTT. The J gene is TRBJ1-1, the V gene TRBV25-1, with D unclear. With 6 bases removed from V and 1 base from J, the gap between germline ends came to 9 bases. Germline V lookup: CDR1 MGHDK, CDR2 SYGVNS. This CDR3 is built from 13 residues. Together with reference TRBV25-1 and TRBJ1-1, the CDR3 gives the full variable domain: EADIYQTPRYLVIGTGKKITLECSQTMGHDKMYWYQQDPGMELHLIHYSYGVNSTEKGDLSSESTVSRIRTEHFPLTLESARPSHTSQYLCASRQSRNTEAFFGQGTRLTVV.

This chain links TRBV13 with TRBJ1-2; 10 bases align to TRBD1. The CDR3 has 16 residues. Losses at the gene ends were 5 bases for V and 0 bases for J; bases not matched to a gene: 6. Germline-derived CDR1 and CDR2 are PRHDT and FYEKMQ (reference sequence). The DNA of the CDR3 is TGTGCCAGCAGCCCCGGGACAGGGGAAGCTAACTATGGCTACACCTTC. Translating it yields CASSPGTGEANYGYTF.

The gene calls are TRBV19 and TRBJ1-1; 11 nucleotides agree with TRBD1. CDR3 length: 11 amino acids. With V trimmed by 10 bases and J by 8 bases, 3 bases remained unmatched. CDR1 LNHDA and CDR2 SQIVND come from the germline V gene (reference sequence). The DNA for the CDR3 is TGTGCCACCCGGACAGGGGGCGAAGCTTTCTTT. Encoded protein: CATRTGGEAFF.

The genes are TRBV11-2 and TRBJ2-4, with 9 bases that match TRBD2. This CDR3 is built from 17 residues. The germline V gene encodes CDR1 SGHAT and CDR2 FQNNGV. The ends lost 4 bases at V and 0 bases at J; junction bases unmatched: 7. The CDR3 loop is CASSSLTSGLAKNIQYF. In DNA form, the CDR3 reads TGTGCCAGCAGCTCCTTGACTAGCGGACTAGCCAAAAACATTCAGTACTTC. Filled out from reference TRBV11-2 and TRBJ2-4, the complete variable domain reads EAGVAQSPRYKIIEKRQSVAFWCNPISGHATLYWYQQILGQGPKLLIQFQNNGVVDDSQLPKDRFSAERLKGVDSTLKIQPAKLEDSAVYLCASSSLTSGLAKNIQYFGAGTRLSVL.

This chain joins TRBV4-1 and TRBJ2-5; maybe TRBD1 (5 bases). The V gene lost 4 bases and the J gene lost 1 base, with 16 bases spanning the gap. CDR1 and CDR2 (germline): MGHRA, YSYEKL. The length of the CDR3 is 16 residues. The DNA for the CDR3 is TGCGCCAGCAGCCCCCAAAGGGGCTTAGGCCAAGAGACCCAGTACTTC. As protein: CASSPQRGLGQETQYF.

V is TRBV9 and J is TRBJ2-3; weak D call: TRBD1 (6 bases). Trimming pared 4 bases from V and 0 bases from J, leaving 9 bases between. Per the germline V gene, CDR1 is SGDLS and CDR2 is YYNGEE. The CDR3 length is 14 residues. This chain's CDR3 is CASSLQGSTDTQYF. The CDR3 DNA reads as TGTGCCAGCAGCTTACAGGGTAGCACAGATACGCAGTATTTT.

J is TRBJ1-5 and V is TRBV6-1; TRBD1 matches at 8 bases. V shed 1 base, J shed 4 bases, and the junction held 3 bases outside the gene matches. This CDR3 is built from 15 residues. Germline-derived CDR1 and CDR2 are MNHNS and SASEGT. The CDR3 spells CASSEGRTGNQPQHF. The CDR3 DNA sequence: TGTGCCAGCAGTGAAGGACGGACAGGGAATCAGCCCCAGCATTTT.

This clone was picked up a small number of times. This chain links TRBV7-9 with TRBJ1-3; D ambiguous. Looked up from germline, CDR1 is SEHNR and CDR2 is FQNEAQ (reference sequence). V was trimmed by 3 bases and J by 0 bases, leaving 6 bases between them. CDR3 size: 14 residues. Here the CDR3 reads CASSFSVSGNTIYF. In DNA form, the CDR3 reads TGTGCCAGCAGCTTCAGCGTCTCTGGAAACACCATATATTTT.

The chain recombines TRBV4-2 with TRBJ1-1; no firm D call. Per the germline V gene, CDR1 is LGHNA and CDR2 is YNFKEQ. CDR3 size: 15 residues. V was shortened by 6 bases and J by 3 bases, with 17 bases between the two germline ends. CDR3 region: CASSDKKTGDTEAFF. CDR3 bases: TGTGCCAGCAGTGACAAAAAAACCGGGGACACTGAAGCTTTCTTT.

The chain links TRBV30 to TRBJ2-2; D may be TRBD2 (5 bases). V lost 2 bases to trimming and J lost 4 bases, with 11 bases between them. The germline V gene has CDR1 GTSNPN and CDR2 SVGIG (reference sequence). The CDR3 has 14 residues. The CDR3 spells CAWSPTSFTGELFF. The CDR3 nucleotides read TGTGCCTGGAGTCCTACTAGTTTCACCGGGGAGCTGTTTTTT. The full variable domain, its missing parts supplied by reference TRBV30 and TRBJ2-2, is SQTIHQWPATLVQPVGSPLSLECTVEGTSNPNLYWYRQAAGRGLQLLFYSVGIGQISSEVPQNLSASRPQDRQFILSSKKLLLSDSGFYLCAWSPTSFTGELFFGEGSRLTVL.

This clone has more than one count but fewer than ten. The rearrangement links TRBV7-2 to TRBJ2-3; TRBD2 matches 10 bases. Trimming removed 4 bases from V and 0 bases from J; junction bases left unmatched: 7. CDR1 and CDR2 (germline): SGHTA, FQGNSA. The CDR3 runs to 17 residues. CDR3 sequence (DNA): TGTGCCAGCAGCTACCTAGCGGGAGAGACTAGCACAGATACGCAGTATTTT. Encoded protein: CASSYLAGETSTDTQYF.

The rearrangement joins TRBV19 to TRBJ2-3, with 10 bases aligning to TRBD2. The CDR3 contains 14 residues. Per germline, CDR1 LNHDA and CDR2 SQIVND (reference sequence). Trimming at V came to 6 bases and at J to 2 bases, leaving 2 bases not matched to a gene. The CDR3 here is CASRLAGVTDTQYF. In DNA, the CDR3 is TGTGCCAGTAGGCTAGCGGGAGTCACAGATACGCAGTATTTT.

The chain employs TRBV27 and TRBJ1-2; 9 bases match TRBD1. Looked up from germline, CDR1 is MNHEY and CDR2 is SMNVEV (reference sequence). CDR3 size: 14 residues. J gave up 8 bases and V 4 bases, and 8 bases lay outside the gene matches. The CDR3 here is CASSYGQGLAGYTF. In nucleotides, the CDR3 is TGTGCCAGCAGTTACGGACAGGGGTTAGCGGGCTACACCTTC.

The table lists this clone with a few counts. The chain links TRBV6-5 to TRBJ2-7; 10 positions match TRBD1. The germline gives CDR1 MNHEY, CDR2 SVGAGI. Germline trimming cut 7 bases from V and 2 bases from J; bases unmatched to any gene: 2. The CDR3 runs 13 residues. CDR3 nucleotides: TGTGCCAGCACAGACAGGGGGCCCTACGAGCAGTACTTC. It translates to CASTDRGPYEQYF.